This T cell receptor (beta chain) is from a study of control samples from healthy donors and cancer patients. V lost 6 bases and J 8 bases, leaving 11 bases between the germline ends. CDR3 size: 11 residues. Germline V gene data show CDR1 as DFQATT and CDR2 as SNEGSKA (reference sequence). The table came from immunoSEQ multiplex PCR; TCRdb's copy has only in-frame clones and leaves some out. The sample lists fewer than 300,000 clones; about 80% were seen once. The TCR comes from a woman in her sixties with lung cancer. Sequenced: PBMCs. This sequence joins TRBV20-1 and TRBJ1-3; D ambiguous. CDR3 DNA sequence: TGCAGTGCCGCACCCAGTCACACCATATATTTT. It encodes CSAAPSHTIYF.